This TCR beta chain is from a study of cytomegalovirus exposure and HLA in healthy donors. At the time of sampling, donors were nominally healthy, though unrecorded immune exposures were likely. This CDR3 has 14 amino acids. The germline CDR1 and CDR2 sequences are SGHRS and YFSETQ. The junction had 4 bases not matched to a gene; V was cut back by 2 bases and J by 5 bases. With regard to this clone: The antigen is not known.

Study conclusions and caveats: The study put roughly 160 TCR beta chains on its list as cytomegalovirus-associated.

Amplification used 60 Vbeta primers and 13 Jbeta primers. Sequencing was performed with immunoSEQ multiplex PCR; in TCRdb, only in-frame clones are kept and a portion is missing. The table lists fewer than 250,000 clones, around three quarters of them singletons. This chain links TRBV5-1 with TRBJ2-3; 8 bases line up with TRBD1. The TCR comes from a woman aged 25 to 39 in good health and CMV-seropositive. The sample was PBMCs. CDR3 coding DNA: TGCGCCAGCAGCTTTGCCAGGGGGCAAGATACGCAGTATTTT. Translation gives CASSFARGQDTQYF.